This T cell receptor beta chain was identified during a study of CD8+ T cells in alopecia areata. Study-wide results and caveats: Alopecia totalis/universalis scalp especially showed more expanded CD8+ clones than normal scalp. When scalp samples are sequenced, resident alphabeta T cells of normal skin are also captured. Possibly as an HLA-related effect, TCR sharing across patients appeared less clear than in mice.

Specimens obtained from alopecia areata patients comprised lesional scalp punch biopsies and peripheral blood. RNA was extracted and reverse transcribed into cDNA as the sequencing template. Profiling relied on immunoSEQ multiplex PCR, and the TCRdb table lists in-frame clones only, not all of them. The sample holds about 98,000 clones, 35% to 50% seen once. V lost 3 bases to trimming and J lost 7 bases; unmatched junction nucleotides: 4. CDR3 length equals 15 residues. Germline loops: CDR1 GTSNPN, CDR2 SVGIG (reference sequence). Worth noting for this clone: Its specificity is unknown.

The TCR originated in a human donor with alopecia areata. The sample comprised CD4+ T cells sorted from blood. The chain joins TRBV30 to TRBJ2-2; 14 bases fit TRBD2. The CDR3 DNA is TGTGCCTGGAGCAAGACTAGCGGGAGGGGCGGGGAGCTGTTTTTT. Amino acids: CAWSKTSGRGGELFF.